The rows below give T cell receptor beta chains drawn from one sample of a study of T cells in Graves' hyperthyroidism and ophthalmopathy. TCRdb called the multiplex PCR reads again in MiXCR, with one record for every CDR3 protein. The repertoire has approximately 690,000 distinct CDR3 sequences, about 20% of them found once; the top ten carry around a third. The sample comprised blood. The origin of the receptors is a man under 40 with Graves' ophthalmopathy. Each CDR3 is given with its conserved first and last residue. Each record gives: J gene, D gene, clone size, V gene, CDR3 length, CDR3 protein, CDR3 DNA. D genes are given only for firm matches. Clone size is not always given. Where it is, it says once, few, many or a class for expanded clones.

J: TRBJ2-3
D: TRBD2
size: .
V: TRBV3-1
length: 17
CDR3: CASRNRLAGVGTDTQYF
DNA: TGTGCCAGCAGAAACAGACTAGCGGGAGTCGGCACAGATACGCAGTATTTT

J: TRBJ2-1
D: TRBD2
size: few
V: TRBV27
length: 14
CDR3: CASRLAGGDDEQFF
DNA: TGTGCCAGCAGACTAGCGGGAGGGGACGATGAGCAGTTCTTC

J: TRBJ1-1
D: .
size: many
V: TRBV15
length: 15
CDR3: CATSRLMTGNTEAFF
DNA: TGTGCCACCAGCAGACTCATGACAGGCAACACTGAAGCTTTCTTT

J: TRBJ2-7
D: TRBD2
size: .
V: TRBV27
length: 13
CDR3: CASSLAGASEQYF
DNA: TGTGCCAGCAGTTTAGCGGGAGCCAGCGAGCAGTACTTC

J: TRBJ2-6
D: TRBD2
size: few
V: TRBV5-1
length: 17
CDR3: CASSSGTSVSGANVLTF
DNA: TGCGCCAGCAGCAGCGGGACTAGCGTCTCTGGGGCCAACGTCCTGACTTTC

J: TRBJ2-5
D: TRBD1
size: many
V: TRBV28
length: 14
CDR3: CASRMSQGRETQYF
DNA: TGTGCCAGCAGAATGTCACAGGGGCGTGAGACCCAGTACTTC

J: TRBJ2-7
D: .
size: .
V: TRBV5-1
length: 13
CDR3: CASSLAGSSEQYF
DNA: TGCGCCAGCAGCTTGGCCGGCAGTTCCGAGCAGTACTTC

J: TRBJ2-3
D: .
size: .
V: TRBV5-1
length: 19
CDR3: CASSQEWRGRGLRTDTQYF
DNA: TGCGCCAGCAGCCAAGAGTGGAGGGGTAGGGGTCTAAGGACAGATACGCAGTATTTT

J: TRBJ2-5
D: .
size: many
V: TRBV6-4
length: 13
CDR3: CASSDSERGTQYF
DNA: TGTGCCAGCAGTGACTCGGAAAGAGGGACCCAGTACTTC

J: TRBJ2-1
D: TRBD1
size: many
V: TRBV18
length: 15
CDR3: CASSRRDRPNNEQFF
DNA: TGTGCCAGCTCACGCCGGGACAGGCCCAACAATGAGCAGTTCTTC